The present entry profiles one T cell receptor (beta chain) with its context. It has no known antigen specificity. No quality values exist for individual bases; no much larger clone is one base distant. The data were obtained in a study of human T cells and chemical hapten exposure (dated by TCRdb to the early 2020s). For the study in its entirety: For sensitization, 2% DPC in acetone was applied to a roughly 2 cm by roughly 2 cm area of upper inner arm skin. This study followed changes in the peripheral blood TCR repertoire in vivo during primary and secondary sensitization of alopecia patients to the hapten diphenylcyclopropenone (DPC). About 30 alopecia patients provided blood for TCR sequencing at one to four time points (pre-sensitization, 2, 6 and 24 weeks). The libraries were sequenced as a pool, and the TCR yield per sample differed mostly because of small variations in library volumes within the pool. Patch testing was performed on the upper back with Finn chambers containing 0.01% DPC, and the patch tests were scored after 6 days according to International Contact Dermatitis Research Group standards. Blood was sampled from patients pre-sensitization (week 0) and at 2, 6 and about 24 weeks after DPC sensitization. Throughout the approximately 25-week study period, patients were also given weekly therapeutic DPC doses on the scalp. The mostly female patient cohort included alopecia areata with under or over 50% scalp involvement, alopecia totalis and alopecia universalis.

The intended sense of this specimen's time point label: pre-sensitization, week 0. The label giving this sample's treatment or condition can be read as: therapeutic diphenylcyclopropenone sensitization with weekly scalp DPC. Blood at each patch-test visit was drawn before the patch test was applied. To be eligible, patients had to be aged 18 to 70, diagnosed with alopecia and judged suitable for DPC therapy, while pregnant patients were excluded. Total RNA was extracted from unfractionated whole blood that had been collected in Tempus Blood RNA tubes. V lost 4 bases and J lost 0 bases, and the count of bases not matched to a germline gene is 7. The CDR3 runs 16 amino acids, cysteine and phenylalanine included. Left in the record is the CDR3 DNA by itself, 48 bases read in frame from the first base. According to the germline V gene (reference sequence), CDR1 reads LNHNV and CDR2 reads YYDKDF. Receptors were amplified or captured by RACE. Sequencing was carried out with a NextSeq 500. During library preparation, unique molecular identifiers were attached to individual cDNA molecules so that TCRs could be counted quantitatively and reproducibly. For every blood RNA sample, sequencing covered both the TCR alpha and TCR beta chains. The paper's data handling went like this. The median number of TCRs per sample was 85,000 to 100,000, ranging from about 20,000 to 750,000. V, J and CDR3 annotation of the TCR reads was carried out using the Decombinator software suite. To make PS versus PT1 abundance plots, every sample was subsampled to the same number of TCRs (28,000). Expanded TCRs were defined as absent before sensitization and observed at least eight times at the 2-week time point. Using fastp trimming at Q25 and MiXCR clonotype assembly, TCRdb reanalyzed the public sequencing data and kept in-frame beta chains. Rows are combined by CDR3 protein, so each entry shows the most common genes and DNA. The V and J calls shown here were made by TCRdb, not taken from the authors' results. Recorded for this sample are some 300,000 distinct CDR3 sequences; around 5.5% of them occurred a single time. The top ten constitute around 8% of the sample.

The paper's findings and limits, for the study overall: No change with DPC sensitization was found in the number of TCRs above 1 in 1000 frequency, and no evidence of global repertoire structure alterations was found. Patch test score correlated positively with the number of PT1 expanded TCRs, reaching significance at thresholds 8, 16 and 32 but not at 4. Expanded TCRs formed significantly more large CDR3 similarity clusters than pre-sensitization or healthy control sets, consistent with antigen-driven responses. After repeated subsampling, the strength of the expansion versus patch-test correlation and the threshold at which it became significant changed. Because all patients had alopecia, a presumed autoimmune disease, the immune response of the patients might differ from that of healthy individuals.

This sequence uses TRBV15 and TRBJ2-7; 9 bases in between match TRBD1. This TCR derives from a woman between 18 and 30 years old with alopecia areata. Some clones in this sample may be carry-over from other donors' samples. The specimen comprised whole blood, sampled in connection with sensitization to the hapten diphenylcyclopropenone (DPC). CDR3 region: CATSTDRDRVSYEQYF. The nucleotides are TGTGCCACCAGCACGGACCGGGACAGGGTCTCCTACGAGCAGTACTTC.